The 20 T cell receptor beta chains presented below share a single source sample, sequenced in a study of blood T cell repertoires in COVID-19. Measured with immunoSEQ multiplex PCR; TCRdb has only the in-frame clones, and not every one. Among about 400,000 clones listed, roughly 87% were seen once. The specimen sequenced was PBMCs or T cells enriched from blood (not recorded which). The origin of the receptors is a woman aged 18-29 years with acute COVID-19.

The chain recombines TRBV19 with TRBJ2-1; 13 nucleotides line up with TRBD2. V trimming: 4 bases; J trimming: 0 bases; junction bases outside the gene matches: 9. The CDR3 loop spans 19 amino acids. The germline V gene has CDR1 LNHDA and CDR2 SQIVND (reference sequence). CDR3 sequence: CASSTRLAGGFVSYNEQFF. The CDR3 DNA follows: TGTGCCAGTAGTACCCGACTAGCGGGGGGCTTTGTCTCCTACAATGAGCAGTTCTTC.

This chain connects TRBV19 to TRBJ2-7, with TRBD2 matching over 7 bases. Per germline, CDR1 LNHDA and CDR2 SQIVND (reference sequence). The CDR3 is 14 residues long. The V gene end was trimmed by 6 bases and the J gene end by 4 bases; junction bases not matched to a gene: 9. The CDR3 DNA reads as TGTGCCAGTAGACATCGGACTAGACCTTACGAGCAGTACTTC. Its protein product is CASRHRTRPYEQYF.

The rearrangement links TRBV7-9 to TRBJ1-4; 11 bases line up with TRBD1. The germline CDR1 and CDR2 sequences are SEHNR and FQNEAQ (reference sequence). With V trimmed by 5 bases and J by 8 bases, 4 bases remained unmatched. This CDR3 has 14 residues. Written as DNA, the CDR3 is TGTGCCAGCAGCCGGACAGGGGGCAGGGAAAAACTGTTTTTT. As protein: CASSRTGGREKLFF.

The chain couples TRBV5-1 to TRBJ1-6; D ambiguous. CDR3 length: 15 amino acids. Germline CDR1 is SGHRS and CDR2 is YFSETQ. The germline V and J ends were trimmed by 1 base and 1 base, with 6 bases remaining between them. CDR3 coding DNA: TGCGCCAGCAGCTTGCAGGATTCCTATAATTCACCCCTCCACTTT. Its protein is CASSLQDSYNSPLHF.

The rearrangement links TRBV30 to TRBJ2-5; 8 bases match TRBD1. Per the germline V gene, CDR1 is GTSNPN and CDR2 is SVGIG (reference sequence). CDR3 length: 16 residues. The junction had 10 bases not matched to a gene; V was cut back by 2 bases and J by 2 bases. DNA for the CDR3: TGTGCCTGGAGTATCGGACAGGGTTTGGATCAAGAGACCCAGTACTTC. It codes for CAWSIGQGLDQETQYF.

A note on this clone: A junction end diverges from the germline sequence, so it may reflect a read error. The rearrangement joins TRBV7-3 to TRBJ1-6; D is uncertain. This CDR3 spans 13 amino acids. Germline V gene lookup returns CDR1 SGHTA and CDR2 FQGTGA. The CDR3, as DNA: TGTGCCAGCAGCGTAACACCTTCCGGACCCCTCCACTTT. The encoded protein is CASSVTPSGPLHF.

The V gene is TRBV6-5, the J gene TRBJ2-1, with TRBD2 matching 7 bases. The CDR3 is 15 amino acids. V gave up 6 bases and J gave up 4 bases; unmatched junction bases: 9. Germline V gene sequence: CDR1 MNHEY, CDR2 SVGAGI. CDR3 region: CASRPSGGRYNEQFF. CDR3 nucleotide sequence: TGTGCCAGCAGACCCTCGGGGGGAAGGTACAATGAGCAGTTCTTC.

This clone was seen once. The rearrangement joins TRBV19 to TRBJ2-7; D is unclear. Germline V gene data show CDR1 as LNHDA and CDR2 as SQIVND (reference sequence). The CDR3 has 15 amino acids. V was cut by 5 bases and J by 3 bases, with 17 bases left in between. CDR3 DNA sequence: TGTGCCAGTAGTGCATCCTCTGTAGCTAGCTACGAGCAGTACTTC. Amino acids: CASSASSVASYEQYF.

V gene TRBV11-1 combines with J gene TRBJ1-5; 10 bases are a match to TRBD1. The CDR3 extends over 15 amino acids. CDR1 and CDR2 (germline): SGHAT, FQDESV (reference sequence). J gave up 2 bases and V 5 bases, and 3 bases lay outside the gene matches. CDR3 protein: CASSTGTGGNQPQHF. The CDR3 DNA reads TGTGCCAGCAGCACCGGGACAGGGGGCAATCAGCCCCAGCATTTT.

J is TRBJ2-3 and V is TRBV5-1; unclear D gene. From germline, CDR1 is SGHRS and CDR2 YFSETQ. The CDR3 is made up of 16 amino acids. Trimming cost V 0 bases and J 2 bases, with 13 bases left between them. CDR3 in amino acids: CASSLALGSFTDTQYF. The CDR3 coding sequence is TGCGCCAGCAGCTTGGCCCTAGGATCCTTCACAGATACGCAGTATTTT.

This sequence joins TRBV5-5 and TRBJ2-1; 8 bases match TRBD1. The V gene end was trimmed by 2 bases and the J gene end by 6 bases; junction bases not matched to a gene: 1. The germline V gene encodes CDR1 SGHKS and CDR2 YYEKEE (reference sequence). The CDR3 is 13 residues long. The CDR3 sequence is CASSFTGGNEQFF. The CDR3 DNA reads TGTGCCAGCAGCTTCACAGGGGGCAATGAGCAGTTCTTC. The full variable domain, with the rest looked up from reference TRBV5-5 and TRBJ2-1, is DAGVTQSPTHLIKTRGQQVTLRCSPISGHKSVSWYQQVLGQGPQFIFQYYEKEERGRGNFPDRFSARQFPNYSSELNVNALLLGDSALYLCASSFTGGNEQFFGPGTRLTVL.

Comments on this clone: Other DNA sequences of this sample code for an identical CDR3. The V and J genes are TRBV3-1 (or the pseudogene TRBV3-2) and TRBJ1-1; D is unresolved. This CDR3 is 13 amino acids long. Germline V gene sequence: CDR1 LGHDT, CDR2 YNNKEL (reference sequence). V lost 2 bases to trimming and J lost 2 bases, with 6 bases between them. CDR3 loop: CASSQTANTEAFF. In nucleotides, the CDR3 is TGTGCCAGCAGCCAAACAGCTAACACTGAAGCTTTCTTT.

As concerns this clone: This specimen includes other DNA sequences encoding the same CDR3. The chain combines TRBV6-5 with TRBJ2-7; perhaps TRBD1 as D (5 bases). Trimming took off 0 bases at V and 2 bases at J, with 8 bases between the two ends. The CDR3 has 14 amino acids. Per germline, CDR1 MNHEY and CDR2 SVGAGI. As DNA, the CDR3 is TGTGCCAGCAGTTACTCTAGGGGAACCTACGAGCAGTACTTC. As protein: CASSYSRGTYEQYF.

This chain uses TRBV30 with TRBJ1-3; no clear D. The CDR3 is 13 residues long. Per the germline V gene, CDR1 is GTSNPN and CDR2 is SVGIG (reference sequence). Trimming cost V 4 bases and J 0 bases, with 7 bases left between them. Here the CDR3 reads CAWTLISGNTIYF. CDR3 nucleotide sequence: TGTGCCTGGACCCTAATCTCTGGAAACACCATATATTTT.

A few counts support this clone. The V call is TRBV5-4, the J call TRBJ1-2; D is possibly TRBD1 (5 bases). V lost 2 bases and J lost 1, with 15 bases in between. The CDR3 has 16 amino acids. Germline loops: CDR1 SGHNT, CDR2 YYREEE (reference sequence). The CDR3 protein is CASSFEQVPRNYGYTF. DNA for the CDR3: TGTGCCAGCAGCTTCGAACAGGTGCCCCGTAACTATGGCTACACCTTC.

CDR3 sequence: CASSPRGSQQHNEQFF. CDR3 in DNA: TGTGCCAGCTCACCACGCGGGAGTCAACAACACAATGAGCAGTTCTTC. The rearrangement links TRBV18 to TRBJ2-1, with 7 bases lining up with TRBD2. The CDR3 runs 16 residues. The germline V gene encodes CDR1 KGHSH and CDR2 LQKENI. J lost 5 bases, V lost 1 base, and 8 bases had no gene match.

The chain is built from TRBV27 and TRBJ1-4, with unresolved D. This CDR3 is 14 amino acids long. The V end lost 5 bases, the J end lost 3 bases, and 10 bases lay between the germline ends. Looked up from germline, CDR1 is MNHEY and CDR2 is SMNVEV (reference sequence). CDR3 sequence (DNA): TGTGCCAGCAGTCTACTAGGTGCTAATGAAAAACTGTTTTTT. It encodes CASSLLGANEKLFF.

This rearrangement joins TRBV3-1 (or the pseudogene TRBV3-2) to TRBJ1-2; D not certain. This CDR3 is built from 15 residues. Deletions cut 0 bases from V and 0 bases from J, with 8 bases between. Germline lookup yields CDR1 LGHDT and CDR2 YNNKEL (reference sequence). CDR3 amino acids: CASSQDPLANYGYTF. The CDR3 DNA reads as TGTGCCAGCAGCCAAGATCCCCTAGCTAACTATGGCTACACCTTC.

Here the CDR3 reads CASSATGDRGYYGYTF. In nucleotides, the CDR3 is TGTGCCAGCAGTGCAACCGGGGACAGGGGATATTATGGCTACACCTTC. The V call is TRBV28, the J call TRBJ1-2; 10 bases match TRBD1. The CDR3 is made up of 16 amino acids. Losses at the gene ends were 5 bases for V and 5 bases for J; bases not matched to a gene: 11. The germline V gene encodes CDR1 MDHEN and CDR2 SYDVKM.

V usage is TRBV6-4 and J usage is TRBJ1-1, with D tentatively TRBD1 (5 bases). The CDR3 has 13 amino acids. From germline, CDR1 is MRHNA and CDR2 SNTAGT. Between the trimmed V and J ends, which lost 2 bases and 4 bases, there was a span of 8 bases. CDR3 nucleotide sequence: TGTGCCAGCAGTGACGGGGGGGGCACTGAAGCTTTCTTT. This codes for CASSDGGGTEAFF.